This TCR beta chain was sequenced for a study of blood T cells in healthy people across ages. Whole-study findings and limits: The study found more naive CD4+ cells and higher diversity in long-lived than aged donors.

A J-beta primer mix and a sample-barcoded 5' primer were used in a second PCR of about 7 to 12 cycles. TCRdb passed the 5' RACE reads through MiXCR, listing each CDR3 protein once. The table has around 780,000 distinct CDR3 sequences, roughly 24% seen once. The CDR3 has 16 residues. With 5 bases clipped from V and 3 bases from J, the junction kept 5 bases outside the gene matches. This clonotype was recorded a few times. Its matching antigen is unknown. These same data were also listed under a study on T cells of mothers and their children. This second study notes: Donors comprised a few healthy Caucasian mothers plus their six children. Each child contributed roughly 3 million TCR beta CDR3 reads, while each mother contributed over 8 million. An overlap that was slightly higher, though non-significant, was seen in related mother-child pairs versus unrelated pairs.

The sequence derives from a boy aged 5-17 years in good health. The chain joins TRBV12-3 or TRBV12-4 to TRBJ2-6; TRBD1 matches 9 bases. Sample: blood. CDR3 bases: TGTGCCAGCAGTCCCGGGACAGGGATTGGGGCCAACGTCCTGACTTTC. Protein product: CASSPGTGIGANVLTF.